The entry that follows covers one T cell receptor (beta chain) sequence. This entry comes from a study of blood T cell repertoires in COVID-19. Study at large: From T cells, B-cell-depleted T cells, or PBMCs came the material, which was cDNA or gDNA.

TCRdb keeps only in-frame clones here, not all; method: immunoSEQ multiplex PCR. The sample shows roughly 500,000 clones, 80% to 90% of them seen only once. V shed 6 bases and J 4 bases; nucleotides not matched to a gene: 14. The length of the CDR3 is 16 residues. CDR1 is LNHDA and CDR2 is SQIVND in the germline V gene (reference sequence). The origin of this receptor is a human donor in a cohort sampled during active COVID-19. The rearrangement links TRBV19 to TRBJ1-1; 7 bases line up with TRBD1. Input material: peripheral blood. The CDR3 reads CASRPDRRGLFTEAFF. CDR3 coding DNA: TGTGCCAGTAGACCGGACAGGAGAGGATTGTTCACTGAAGCTTTCTTT.